The source of this TCR beta chain is a study of blood T cell repertoires in COVID-19. About the research overall: Sites in the United States, Italy and Spain provided acute and convalescent COVID-19 samples.

This CDR3 contains 13 residues. The germline V gene has CDR1 SGHAT and CDR2 FQNNGV. Trimming removed 4 bases at V and 3 bases at J, with 10 bases between. This clone was recorded once. Here immunoSEQ multiplex PCR was the method, and the copy in TCRdb shows in-frame clones only, minus some. The sample has about 170,000 clones, 60% to 85% seen once. This sequence was found in a man in his sixties with acute or convalescent COVID-19. The sample was peripheral blood. The V gene is TRBV11-2, the J gene TRBJ2-7; tentatively, D is TRBD1 (5 bases). The CDR3 sequence is CASSSRTNYEQYF. The CDR3 DNA follows: TGTGCCAGCAGCTCCCGGACAAACTACGAGCAGTACTTC.